The 15 T cell receptor beta chains given below trace back to one sample, sequenced in a study of blood T cell repertoires in COVID-19. The assay was immunoSEQ multiplex PCR, and TCRdb's table has in-frame clones only and misses some. The sample shows about 200,000 clones, 80% to 90% of them seen only once. Material for sequencing was PBMCs or T cells enriched from blood (not recorded which). The receptor source for this set is a woman in her 30s who had been exposed to COVID-19.

This chain connects TRBV24-1 to TRBJ2-7; D is perhaps TRBD1 (5 bases). The CDR3 contains 13 residues. Germline lookup yields CDR1 KGHDR and CDR2 SFDVKD. With 3 bases removed from V and 5 bases from J, the gap between germline ends came to 10 bases. In nucleotides, the CDR3 is TGTGCCACCAGTGATGCAGGGAAGGACGAGCAGTACTTC. As protein: CATSDAGKDEQYF.

CDR3 amino acids: CATEGGSSTDTQYF. The CDR3 DNA sequence: TGTGCCACCGAGGGAGGGTCTAGCACAGATACGCAGTATTTT. V and J are TRBV6-5 and TRBJ2-3; TRBD2 agrees at 7 bases. The V gene's germline CDR1 is MNHEY and CDR2 SVGAGI. This CDR3 has 14 residues. J was trimmed by 0 bases and V by 10 bases; bases with no gene match: 7.

This chain connects TRBV5-4 to TRBJ2-7, with 10 bases aligning to TRBD1. V lost 3 bases to trimming and J lost 6 bases; unmatched junction nucleotides: 9. The CDR3 extends over 15 amino acids. Germline-derived CDR1 and CDR2 are SGHNT and YYREEE (reference sequence). The CDR3, as DNA: TGTGCCAGCAGCTCAAAAGACAGGGGGCTCGGCGAGCAGTACTTC. This translates into CASSSKDRGLGEQYF. Together with reference TRBV5-4 and TRBJ2-7, the CDR3 gives the full variable domain: ETGVTQSPTHLIKTRGQQVTLRCSSQSGHNTVSWYQQALGQGPQFIFQYYREEENGRGNFPPRFSGLQFPNYSSELNVNALELDDSALYLCASSSKDRGLGEQYFGPGTRLTVT.

The gene calls are TRBV5-1 and TRBJ2-3; tentatively, D is TRBD2 (5 bases). V was trimmed by 0 bases and J by 1 base, leaving 12 bases between them. The germline V gene has CDR1 SGHRS and CDR2 YFSETQ. This CDR3 contains 16 residues. CDR3 sequence reads: CASSLARALGTDTQYF. For the CDR3, the DNA is TGCGCCAGCAGCTTGGCGAGGGCGTTGGGCACAGATACGCAGTATTTT. The full variable domain, completed using reference TRBV5-1 and TRBJ2-3, is KAGVTQTPRYLIKTRGQQVTLSCSPISGHRSVSWYQQTPGQGLQFLFEYFSETQRNKGNFPGRFSGRQFSNSRSEMNVSTLELGDSALYLCASSLARALGTDTQYFGPGTRLTVL.

This chain links TRBV4-1 with TRBJ1-2; D not certain. Germline V gives CDR1 MGHRA, CDR2 YSYEKL. This CDR3 region has 15 residues. V shed 7 bases and J shed 6 bases, with 21 bases lying between them. The CDR3 region has the DNA TGCGCCAGCAATAGGCCCGGGGTGAAGGTAGATGGCTACACCTTC. This gives the protein CASNRPGVKVDGYTF.

This clone was found once. This sequence joins TRBV2 and TRBJ1-3; D is unclear. The CDR3 is 15 residues long. Deletions cut 0 bases from V and 2 bases from J, with 8 bases between. The germline gives CDR1 SNHLY, CDR2 FYNNEI. This CDR3 is CASSEATLPGNTIYF. In nucleotides, the CDR3 is TGTGCCAGCAGTGAAGCAACATTACCTGGAAACACCATATATTTT.

V usage is TRBV4-1 and J usage is TRBJ1-3; D might be TRBD1 (6 bases). CDR3 length equals 16 residues. V was clipped by 3 bases and J by 8 bases, with 20 bases between them. Germline values: CDR1 MGHRA, CDR2 YSYEKL. This CDR3 is CASSQNRDRSGDTIYF. The DNA for the CDR3 is TGCGCCAGCAGCCAGAACAGGGACCGATCGGGTGACACCATATATTTT.

V is TRBV5-1 and J is TRBJ2-1; TRBD1 might be the D (6 bases). The CDR3 extends over 12 amino acids. CDR1 and CDR2 (germline): SGHRS, YFSETQ. Trimming took off 1 base at V and 10 bases at J, with 9 bases between the two ends. The CDR3 region has the DNA TGCGCCAGCAGCTTGACAGGGAAGGAGCAGTTCTTC. This sequence encodes CASSLTGKEQFF.

The chain combines TRBV5-1 with TRBJ2-1; 7 nucleotides match TRBD1. CDR1 is SGHRS and CDR2 is YFSETQ in the germline V gene. Trimming cost V 0 bases and J 10 bases; bases outside gene matches: 7. This CDR3 has 14 residues. Here the CDR3 DNA reads TGCGCCAGCAGCTTGGTGGCGACAGGGCGCGAGCAGTTCTTC. It is translated as CASSLVATGREQFF.

The J gene is TRBJ1-6, the V gene TRBV10-3, with D maybe TRBD1 (5 bases). CDR3 length: 16 amino acids. V was shortened by 4 bases and J by 1 base, with 11 bases between the two germline ends. The germline CDR1 and CDR2 sequences are ENHRY and SYGVKD. DNA for the CDR3: TGTGCCATCAGTGTAGACAGTAGATCCTATAATTCACCCCTCCACTTT. This encodes CAISVDSRSYNSPLHF.

The DNA for the CDR3 is TGTGCCAGCAGTCTGCCCCCGGACAGGTTCTTTGGAAACACCATATATTTT. Its protein is CASSLPPDRFFGNTIYF. The chain uses TRBV11-2 and TRBJ1-3, with 7 bases lining up with TRBD1. This CDR3 has 17 amino acids. J lost 3 bases, V lost 6 bases, and 14 bases had no gene match. Germline V lookup: CDR1 SGHAT, CDR2 FQNNGV. Based on the CDR3 plus reference TRBV11-2 and TRBJ1-3, the full variable domain is EAGVAQSPRYKIIEKRQSVAFWCNPISGHATLYWYQQILGQGPKLLIQFQNNGVVDDSQLPKDRFSAERLKGVDSTLKIQPAKLEDSAVYLCASSLPPDRFFGNTIYFGEGSWLTVV.

A single count supports this clone. This rearrangement joins TRBV12-3 or TRBV12-4 to TRBJ1-4, with D possibly matching TRBD1 (5 bases). The V and J ends lost 7 bases and 6 bases respectively, with 12 bases between them. The CDR3 loop spans 13 amino acids. In DNA form, the CDR3 reads TGTGCCAGCATGTCCAGGGCGCATGAAAAACTGTTTTTT. Amino acid sequence: CASMSRAHEKLFF.

The genes are TRBV6-5 and TRBJ1-2; possibly TRBD1 for D (5 bases). Germline values: CDR1 MNHEY, CDR2 SVGAGI. This CDR3 has 14 amino acids. The V end lost 4 bases, the J end lost 4 bases, and 13 bases lay between the germline ends. CDR3 in DNA: TGTGCCAGCAGTTTTTGGCAGGGCCCCTATGGCTACACCTTC. Encoded protein: CASSFWQGPYGYTF.

This chain connects TRBV2 to TRBJ2-5; D unclear. Between the trimmed V and J ends, which lost 7 bases and 1 base, there was a span of 13 bases. CDR3 length equals 14 residues. Germline V gene data show CDR1 as SNHLY and CDR2 as FYNNEI. The CDR3 nucleotides read TGTGCCAGCACTCCGGTTGAGTCCCAAGAGACCCAGTACTTC. It specifies CASTPVESQETQYF.

The table lists this clone with a few counts. The gene calls are TRBV10-3 and TRBJ1-5; 7 nucleotides line up with TRBD1. CDR1 and CDR2 (germline): ENHRY, SYGVKD. The CDR3 totals 13 residues. V shed 10 bases and J 4 bases; nucleotides not matched to a gene: 7. The DNA for the CDR3 is TGTGCCACGAGACAGGGTTCAAATCAGCCCCAGCATTTT. Its translation: CATRQGSNQPQHF.